A selection of T cell receptor beta chains follows, all from one sample in a study of blood T cell repertoires in COVID-19. Sequencing was performed with immunoSEQ multiplex PCR; in TCRdb, only in-frame clones are kept and a portion is missing. This sample has 380,000 or so clones, with roughly 86% found just once. The source material was PBMCs or T cells enriched from blood (not recorded which). The receptors here all came from a woman aged 40 to 50 with acute COVID-19. CDR3s include the opening cysteine and the closing phenylalanine or tryptophan. The D gene is left open where the match is weak. Not all rows give a size; the values are once, few, many and, for expanded clones, a class.

TRBJ2-3 | TRBV6-5 | 16 | TRBD2 | NA | TGTGCCAGCAGTTACGGTGGCGGGGGGGCCTTCAGTACGCAGTATTTT | CASSYGGGGAFSTQYF
TRBJ2-1 | TRBV6-5 | 12 | NA | NA | TGTGCCAGCAGTTACTCAGGGGATGAGCAGTTCTTC | CASSYSGDEQFF
TRBJ1-2 | TRBV2 | 13 | TRBD1 | once | TGTGCCAGCAGGGCTGACAGGGGGTATGGCTACACCTTC | CASRADRGYGYTF
TRBJ1-1 | TRBV25-1 | 15 | TRBD1 | NA | TGTGCCAGCAGTAACAAGGGGGCGCGTCGGACTGAAGCTTTCTTT | CASSNKGARRTEAFF
TRBJ1-2 | TRBV4-1 | 14 | TRBD1 | NA | TGCGCCAGCAGCCAAGCGGGACAGCCCTATGGCTACACCTTC | CASSQAGQPYGYTF
TRBJ2-2 | TRBV11-3 | 17 | NA | NA | TGTGCCAGCAGCTTTCCCCGGTCCGGGGAGAACACCGGGGAGCTGTTTTTT | CASSFPRSGENTGELFF
TRBJ1-2 | TRBV3-1/TRBV3-2 | 12 | TRBD1 | NA | TGTGCCAGCAGCGGGACAGGGGGTGGCTACACCTTC | CASSGTGGGYTF
TRBJ1-1 | TRBV27 | 13 | NA | NA | TGTGCCAGCAGTTTTGGAGGGCTGGCTGAAGCTTTCTTT | CASSFGGLAEAFF
TRBJ2-7 | TRBV7-2 | 14 | TRBD2 | NA | TGTGCCAGCAGCTTATCAGGCGGGGGCTACGAGCAGTACTTC | CASSLSGGGYEQYF
TRBJ1-1 | TRBV6-5 | 12 | NA | NA | TGTGCCAGCAGCCCGTCCGACACTGAAACTTTCTTT | CASSPSDTETFF